This passage covers 28 T cell receptor beta chains from one sample sequenced in a study of ipilimumab plus nivolumab after autologous stem cell transplantation. Method: immunoSEQ multiplex PCR; TCRdb's copy keeps in-frame clones and lacks some. The sample has about 40,000 clones; nearly 95% are singletons. The sequencing here drew on PBMCs, taken in a trial of ipilimumab plus nivolumab as post-transplant consolidation. These receptors were collected from a male donor with multiple myeloma.

There are a few counts of this clone. The chain combines TRBV5-4 with TRBJ1-2, with D perhaps matching TRBD1 (5 bases). Germline CDR1 is SGHNT and CDR2 is YYREEE (reference sequence). The CDR3 extends over 13 amino acids. V was clipped by 3 bases and J by 4 bases, with 10 bases between them. The CDR3 nucleotides read TGTGCCAGCAGCTCCGGGACGACCTATGGCTACACCTTC. Translated: CASSSGTTYGYTF.

The chain recombines TRBV4-3 with TRBJ2-7, with 9 bases matching TRBD1. J was trimmed by 3 bases and V by 0 bases; bases with no gene match: 3. This CDR3 has 15 amino acids. Germline CDR1 LGHNA, CDR2 YSLEER. The CDR3 spells CASSQEGQGIYEQYF. CDR3 nucleotide sequence: TGCGCCAGCAGCCAAGAGGGACAGGGTATCTACGAGCAGTACTTC.

The chain combines TRBV27 with TRBJ2-4; 8 nucleotides align to TRBD1. This CDR3 spans 17 amino acids. Germline CDR1 reads MNHEY; CDR2 reads SMNVEV (reference sequence). V was pared by 6 bases and J by 0 bases, with 10 bases of the junction left unmatched. The CDR3 here is CASRLTGTGLAKNIQYF. DNA for the CDR3: TGTGCCAGCAGACTCACCGGGACAGGATTAGCCAAAAACATTCAGTACTTC.

This chain joins TRBV7-2 and TRBJ2-7; tentatively, D is TRBD2 (7 bases). Germline CDR1 is SGHTA and CDR2 is FQGNSA. V lost 1 base to trimming and J lost 6 bases, with 10 bases between them. The CDR3 is made up of 13 amino acids. CDR3 DNA sequence: TGTGCCAGCAGCTTAGACAGGGAGGGCGAGCAGTACTTC. It specifies CASSLDREGEQYF.

The chain joins TRBV7-8 to TRBJ2-2; D might be TRBD1 or TRBD2, each matching 5 bases. V dropped 0 bases and J dropped 0 bases, with 5 bases sitting between them. CDR1 SGHVS and CDR2 FQNEAQ come from the germline V gene. The CDR3 runs to 15 residues. The CDR3 here is CASSLAGANTGELFF. The CDR3 DNA sequence: TGTGCCAGCAGCTTAGCGGGGGCGAACACCGGGGAGCTGTTTTTT. Filled out from reference TRBV7-8 and TRBJ2-2, the complete variable domain reads GAGVSQSPRYKVAKRGQDVALRCDPISGHVSLFWYQQALGQGPEFLTYFQNEAQLDKSGLPSDRFFAERPEGSVSTLKIQRTQQEDSAVYLCASSLAGANTGELFFGEGSRLTVL.

The rearrangement links TRBV6-6 to TRBJ1-2; TRBD1 matches at 9 bases. The V gene end was trimmed by 5 bases and the J gene end by 8 bases; junction bases not matched to a gene: 12. The germline CDR1 and CDR2 sequences are MNHNY and SVGAGI (reference sequence). This CDR3 has 15 amino acids. The chain's CDR3 is CASSRTGVVGWGYTF. The DNA of the CDR3 is TGTGCCAGCAGTCGGACAGGGGTGGTTGGGTGGGGCTACACCTTC.

V is TRBV9 and J is TRBJ2-5; TRBD1 agrees at 7 bases. The V gene's germline CDR1 is SGDLS and CDR2 YYNGEE. V was pared by 4 bases and J by 4 bases, with 7 bases of the junction left unmatched. The CDR3 contains 14 residues. The CDR3 here is CASSSQTGTETQYF. CDR3 DNA: TGTGCCAGCAGCTCCCAGACAGGGACAGAGACCCAGTACTTC.

The rearrangement links TRBV7-2 to TRBJ1-1, with D hard to call. Germline lookup yields CDR1 SGHTA and CDR2 FQGNSA. The ends were cut back, 3 bases at V and 4 bases at J, with 12 bases in the middle. The CDR3 has 14 residues. As DNA, the CDR3 is TGTGCCAGCAGCTTCGCAACCGGCTTCACTGAAGCTTTCTTT. Amino acid sequence: CASSFATGFTEAFF.

The chain has TRBV25-1 and TRBJ2-1; no firm D call. V was trimmed by 1 base and J by 3 bases, leaving 7 bases between them. CDR1 and CDR2 (germline): MGHDK, SYGVNS. The CDR3 covers 14 residues. The CDR3 spells CASSELGFYNEQFF. The CDR3 DNA reads TGTGCCAGCAGTGAATTGGGGTTCTACAATGAGCAGTTCTTC.

The chain uses TRBV6-5 and TRBJ1-5, with D tentatively TRBD1 (5 bases). The CDR3 is 14 residues long. Germline loops: CDR1 MNHEY, CDR2 SVGAGI. Trimming took 6 bases from V and 7 from J, leaving 16 bases between them. CDR3 region: CASSRDLGGQPQHF. Here the CDR3 DNA reads TGTGCCAGCAGCAGGGACCTCGGAGGCCAGCCCCAGCATTTT.

V is TRBV28 and J is TRBJ1-3; TRBD1 agrees at 8 bases. The CDR3 runs to 15 residues. V trimming: 7 bases; J trimming: 3 bases; junction bases outside the gene matches: 8. Germline values: CDR1 MDHEN, CDR2 SYDVKM. In DNA form, the CDR3 reads TGTGCCAGCACCAGATTCAGGGGGCTTGGAAACACCATATATTTT. As protein: CASTRFRGLGNTIYF.

The genes are TRBV7-9 and TRBJ1-1, with TRBD1 as a possible D gene (5 bases). The germline CDR1 and CDR2 sequences are SEHNR and FQNEAQ (reference sequence). Trimming cost V 4 bases and J 4 bases, with 10 bases left between them. This CDR3 comprises 13 residues. The CDR3 is CASSSGRSTEAFF. Written as DNA, the CDR3 is TGTGCCAGCAGCTCGGGACGAAGCACTGAAGCTTTCTTT. Full variable domain (remainder filled in from reference TRBV7-9 and TRBJ1-1): DTGVSQNPRHKITKRGQNVTFRCDPISEHNRLYWYRQTLGQGPEFLTYFQNEAQLEKSRLLSDRFSAERPKGSFSTLEIQRTEQGDSAMYLCASSSGRSTEAFFGQGTRLTVV.

The sample holds a few counts of this clone. The chain employs TRBV5-6 and TRBJ2-6, with D unclear. This CDR3 has 14 residues. Between the trimmed V and J ends, which lost 3 bases and 5 bases, there was a span of 9 bases. Germline lookup yields CDR1 SGHDT and CDR2 YYEEEE. The DNA of the CDR3 is TGTGCCAGCAGCTCGCTTGACAGGGCCAACGTCCTGACTTTC. This codes for CASSSLDRANVLTF.

This chain connects TRBV13 to TRBJ2-3, with D possibly being TRBD2 (5 bases). V was cut by 6 bases and J by 4 bases, with 17 bases left in between. The CDR3 runs 15 residues. CDR1 is PRHDT, CDR2 FYEKMQ, per germline (reference sequence). This CDR3 reads CASSLGGLESDTQYF. The CDR3 region has the DNA TGTGCCAGCAGTCTAGGAGGACTGGAATCAGATACGCAGTATTTT. Full variable domain (outside the CDR3, taken from reference TRBV13 and TRBJ2-3): AAGVIQSPRHLIKEKRETATLKCYPIPRHDTVYWYQQGPGQDPQFLISFYEKMQSDKGSIPDRFSAQQFSDYHSELNMSSLELGDSALYFCASSLGGLESDTQYFGPGTRLTVL.

The V and J genes are TRBV7-2 and TRBJ1-6; D is perhaps TRBD1 (5 bases). The CDR3 loop spans 15 amino acids. V was pared by 5 bases and J by 7 bases, with 15 bases between. CDR1 is SGHTA, CDR2 FQGNSA, per germline. CDR3 amino acids: CASSLRGVTNSPLHF. CDR3 sequence (DNA): TGTGCCAGCAGCCTCCGAGGGGTTACCAATTCACCCCTCCACTTT.

The genes are TRBV5-1 and TRBJ2-7; tentatively, D is TRBD1 or TRBD2 (5 bases each). Trimming removed 0 bases from V and 4 bases from J, with 11 bases in between. The CDR3 is made up of 14 amino acids. CDR1 and CDR2 (germline): SGHRS, YFSETQ. DNA of the CDR3: TGCGCCAGCAGCTTGGGGGACCAGAGTTACGAGCAGTACTTC. This sequence encodes CASSLGDQSYEQYF.

The CDR3 DNA reads TGTGCCAGCAGCTTGGATGGGAGGGCCGGCTTCCGTGAGCAGTTCTTC. Residues: CASSLDGRAGFREQFF. This chain connects TRBV5-6 to TRBJ2-1, with 7 bases lining up with TRBD2. The junction had 12 bases not matched to a gene; V was cut back by 0 bases and J by 9 bases. Per germline, CDR1 SGHDT and CDR2 YYEEEE. The CDR3 has 16 residues.

The rearrangement uses TRBV7-8 and TRBJ1-2; 7 bases are shared with TRBD1. CDR1 is SGHVS and CDR2 is FQNEAQ in the germline V gene. V shed 4 bases, J shed 6 bases, and the junction held 8 bases outside the gene matches. The CDR3 runs 14 residues. DNA for the CDR3: TGTGCCAGCAGCTCAACAGGGGCCCCTCATGGCTACACCTTC. This codes for CASSSTGAPHGYTF.

The rearrangement uses TRBV23-1 and TRBJ1-2; the D gene is possibly TRBD1 (6 bases). TRBV23-1 is noted as an ORF with a role that remains uncertain. The V end was cut by 6 bases, the J end by 3 bases, with 17 bases between. The CDR3 consists of 15 residues. The CDR3 DNA is TGCGCCAGCAGCCTCAATCCTGCAGGGGACTATGGCTACACCTTC. As protein: CASSLNPAGDYGYTF.

The chain carries TRBV19 and TRBJ1-5, with D uncertain. The germline gives CDR1 LNHDA, CDR2 SQIVND (reference sequence). The V end lost 3 bases, the J end lost 1 base, and 10 bases lay between the germline ends. The CDR3 has 15 residues. CDR3 protein: CASSIFSDSNQPQHF. As DNA, the CDR3 is TGTGCCAGTAGTATCTTTTCGGACAGCAATCAGCCCCAGCATTTT.

This clone was recorded only once. The chain employs TRBV7-2 and TRBJ2-1; possibly TRBD1 for D (6 bases). Germline-derived CDR1 and CDR2 are SGHTA and FQGNSA. Trimming removed 7 bases at V and 10 bases at J, with 23 bases between. The length of the CDR3 is 15 residues. CDR3 sequence reads: CASTLSPLTGTEQFF. The DNA of the CDR3 is TGTGCCAGCACCTTGTCCCCTCTCACCGGGACAGAGCAGTTCTTC. Full variable domain (missing parts from reference TRBV7-2 and TRBJ2-1): GAGVSQSPSNKVTEKGKDVELRCDPISGHTALYWYRQSLGQGLEFLIYFQGNSAPDKSGLPSDRFSAERTGGSVSTLTIQRTQQEDSAVYLCASTLSPLTGTEQFFGPGTRLTVL.

The J gene is TRBJ2-7, the V gene TRBV25-1, with TRBD1 identical over 7 bases. This CDR3 region has 14 residues. In germline, CDR1 is MGHDK, CDR2 SYGVNS. Trimming cost V 1 base and J 2 bases; bases outside gene matches: 2. CDR3 nucleotide sequence: TGTGCCAGCAGTGAATCACAGGGGCCCTACGAGCAGTACTTC. Protein product: CASSESQGPYEQYF.

This chain connects TRBV28 to TRBJ1-5; D unclear. The V gene's germline CDR1 is MDHEN and CDR2 SYDVKM. V shed 5 bases and J shed 3 bases, with 8 bases lying between them. The CDR3 runs to 13 residues. The CDR3 sequence: CASSRMNNQPQHF. DNA of the CDR3: TGTGCCAGCAGTAGGATGAACAATCAGCCCCAGCATTTT.

The chain couples TRBV19 to TRBJ1-6; 9 bases match TRBD1. The CDR3 runs to 12 residues. CDR1 is LNHDA, CDR2 SQIVND, per germline (reference sequence). The ends lost 6 bases at V and 10 bases at J; junction bases unmatched: 1. Here the CDR3 reads CASRTGGSPLHF. DNA for the CDR3: TGTGCCAGTAGGACAGGGGGGTCACCCCTCCACTTT. The full variable domain, with the rest looked up from reference TRBV19 and TRBJ1-6, is DGGITQSPKYLFRKEGQNVTLSCEQNLNHDAMYWYRQDPGQGLRLIYYSQIVNDFQKGDIAEGYSVSREKKESFPLTVTSAQKNPTAFYLCASRTGGSPLHFGNGTRLTVT.

V usage is TRBV9 and J usage is TRBJ2-2; 10 bases match TRBD2. V dropped 0 bases and J dropped 5; count of bases not matched to a gene: 13. The CDR3 loop spans 19 amino acids. Germline assignment: CDR1 SGDLS and CDR2 YYNGEE. The CDR3 protein is CASSVGPSGGPRETGELFF. The CDR3 DNA reads TGTGCCAGCAGCGTAGGTCCTAGCGGGGGCCCCCGGGAGACCGGGGAGCTGTTTTTT.

The J gene is TRBJ2-7, the V gene TRBV5-1; 12 bases map to TRBD1. With V trimmed by 4 bases and J by 6 bases, 5 bases remained unmatched. Germline V gene data show CDR1 as SGHRS and CDR2 as YFSETQ. This CDR3 has 14 residues. CDR3 residues: CASSPGQGATEQYF. The CDR3 coding sequence is TGCGCCAGCAGCCCGGGACAGGGGGCGACCGAGCAGTACTTC.

This clone appeared a single time. The rearrangement links TRBV29-1 to TRBJ1-3; no reliable D call. The CDR3 is 13 amino acids. V was cut by 5 bases and J by 3 bases, with 11 bases left in between. Per germline, CDR1 SQVTM and CDR2 ANQGSEA. The CDR3 DNA reads as TGCAGCGTTTCGGACGGCGGTGGAAACACCATATATTTT. Amino acid sequence: CSVSDGGGNTIYF.

This clone has a single count. The chain links TRBV10-3 to TRBJ2-7, with D uncertain. In germline, CDR1 is ENHRY, CDR2 SYGVKD. Trimming removed 3 bases from V and 3 bases from J, with 3 bases in between. The CDR3 contains 11 residues. The CDR3 region is CAISEGYEQYF. The CDR3 nucleotides are TGTGCCATCAGTGAAGGCTACGAGCAGTACTTC.